Listed here are 30 T cell receptor beta chains from one sample, sequenced in a study of blood T cell repertoires in COVID-19 (dated by TCRdb to 2018 to 2021). Libraries were constructed by the immunoSEQ multiplex PCR assay. This immuneACCESS table, as held by TCRdb, lists in-frame sequences with V and J called but not all clones. Of the missing ones, under half trace to an unresolved V gene in checked studies; the others have no known cause. This sample lists 110,000 or so clones; roughly 80% were detected once. Jointly, the top ten make up 2% to 3% of the sample. The specimen was peripheral blood. These receptor sequences come from a man aged 50-60 years with acute or convalescent COVID-19.

The genes are TRBV2 and TRBJ1-5, with D unresolved. The CDR3 covers 14 residues. Trimming took off 3 bases at V and 2 bases at J, with 8 bases between the two ends. Per germline, CDR1 SNHLY and CDR2 FYNNEI. CDR3 loop: CASSEMRGNQPQHF. The CDR3 DNA is TGTGCCAGCAGTGAGATGAGGGGCAATCAGCCCCAGCATTTT. Full variable domain (missing parts from reference TRBV2 and TRBJ1-5): EPEVTQTPSHQVTQMGQEVILRCVPISNHLYFYWYRQILGQKVEFLVSFYNNEISEKSEIFDDQFSVERPDGSNFTLKIRSTKLEDSAMYFCASSEMRGNQPQHFGDGTRLSIL.

The chain carries TRBV30 and TRBJ1-6, with D perhaps TRBD1 (6 bases). The CDR3 loop spans 16 amino acids. V shed 4 bases and J shed 0 bases, with 13 bases lying between them. CDR1 is GTSNPN, CDR2 SVGIG, per germline (reference sequence). CDR3: CAWKRGGSSYNSPLHF. The CDR3 nucleotides read TGTGCCTGGAAGAGGGGGGGAAGCTCCTATAATTCACCCCTCCACTTT.

The gene calls are TRBV29-1 and TRBJ2-7, with 10 positions matching TRBD1. The V and J ends lost 7 bases and 2 bases, in that order; junction bases with no gene match: 5. Germline loops: CDR1 SQVTM, CDR2 ANQGSEA. The CDR3 is 13 amino acids. The CDR3 nucleotides read TGCAGCGGGGGGACAGGGGAACCCTACGAGCAGTACTTC. Translating gives CSGGTGEPYEQYF.

This clone was detected a few times. The V call is TRBV5-6, the J call TRBJ1-5; TRBD1 agrees at 12 bases. Trimming removed 3 bases from V and 4 bases from J; junction bases left unmatched: 5. The CDR3 spans 16 residues. Per the germline V gene, CDR1 is SGHDT and CDR2 is YYEEEE. CDR3 DNA sequence: TGTGCCAGCAGCTGGGGACAGGGGGCCCGGAATCAGCCCCAGCATTTT. Translation: CASSWGQGARNQPQHF.

The gene calls are TRBV18 and TRBJ2-1; the match to TRBD2 covers 12 bases. This CDR3 has 15 amino acids. J lost 6 bases, V lost 4 bases, and 4 bases had no gene match. Germline CDR1 is KGHSH and CDR2 is LQKENI. The CDR3 sequence is CASSLSSGGANEQFF. Written as DNA, the CDR3 is TGTGCCAGCTCACTGTCTAGCGGGGGGGCCAATGAGCAGTTCTTC.

This clone was seen only once. The rearrangement uses TRBV4-1 and TRBJ2-2; no reliable D call. The V end was cut by 3 bases, the J end by 5 bases, with 13 bases between. This CDR3 has 15 residues. Germline V CDR1 and CDR2: MGHRA, YSYEKL. As DNA, the CDR3 is TGCGCCAGCAGCCACCAAGAGTTACTTACCGGGGAGCTGTTTTTT. It encodes CASSHQELLTGELFF.

The CDR3 loop reads CASSITSGHTDTQYF. CDR3 DNA sequence: TGTGCCAGCAGTATCACTAGCGGGCACACAGATACGCAGTATTTT. This rearrangement joins TRBV27 to TRBJ2-3, with TRBD2 identical over 9 bases. Per the germline V gene, CDR1 is MNHEY and CDR2 is SMNVEV (reference sequence). Trimming removed 5 bases from V and 2 bases from J; junction bases left unmatched: 5. The CDR3 has 15 amino acids.

This rearrangement joins TRBV6-5 to TRBJ2-2; no reliable D call. V lost 7 bases and J 1 base, leaving 10 bases between the germline ends. The CDR3 sequence is 14 residues long. CDR1 is MNHEY, CDR2 SVGAGI, per germline. CDR3 sequence reads: CASIISQNTGELFF. CDR3 sequence (DNA): TGTGCCAGCATAATTAGCCAGAACACCGGGGAGCTGTTTTTT.

The V and J genes are TRBV6-5 and TRBJ2-7; 8 nucleotides line up with TRBD1. After removal of 0 bases from V and 5 bases from J, the junction contained 9 bases not matched to a gene. This CDR3 has 16 amino acids. Per the germline V gene, CDR1 is MNHEY and CDR2 is SVGAGI. The CDR3 bases are TGTGCCAGCAGTTACTCTGGGGGACAGGTCCTTAACGAGCAGTACTTC. It codes for CASSYSGGQVLNEQYF.

J is TRBJ1-3 and V is TRBV9; tentative D call: TRBD1 (5 bases). CDR1 is SGDLS and CDR2 is YYNGEE in the germline V gene. V was pared by 0 bases and J by 4 bases, with 11 bases between. This CDR3 is 15 amino acids long. In nucleotides, the CDR3 is TGTGCCAGCAGCGTAGCTGGGACTGGCGGAAACACCATATATTTT. Translation: CASSVAGTGGNTIYF.

The CDR3 DNA sequence: TGTGCCAGCAGCCAAGGGGCAGGGATCACTGAAGCTTTCTTT. This sequence encodes CASSQGAGITEAFF. J is TRBJ1-1 and V is TRBV3-1 (or the pseudogene TRBV3-2); perhaps TRBD1 as D (5 bases). The V and J ends lost 1 base and 4 bases respectively, with 10 bases between them. Germline V gene sequence: CDR1 LGHDT, CDR2 YNNKEL (reference sequence). The CDR3 covers 14 residues.

This clone was found a few times. This chain uses TRBV19 with TRBJ2-1; 9 bases fit TRBD2. After removal of 10 bases from V and 5 bases from J, the junction contained 9 bases not matched to a gene. Germline CDR1 is LNHDA and CDR2 is SQIVND (reference sequence). This CDR3 is 14 amino acids long. The CDR3 reads CATLRTSVDNEQFF. The CDR3 DNA sequence: TGTGCCACCCTGAGGACTAGCGTCGACAATGAGCAGTTCTTC.

The chain recombines TRBV6-6 with TRBJ2-7; 11 bases fit TRBD2. With 5 bases clipped from V and 7 bases from J, the junction kept 16 bases outside the gene matches. Germline CDR1 MNHNY, CDR2 SVGAGI (reference sequence). This CDR3 spans 17 amino acids. The CDR3 loop reads CASSHSGMTSGMGEQYF. CDR3 DNA sequence: TGTGCCAGCAGTCACAGCGGGATGACTAGCGGGATGGGGGAGCAGTACTTC.

This clone appeared a few times. V is TRBV7-9 and J is TRBJ2-1; D might be TRBD1 (6 bases). CDR3 length: 17 residues. The germline gives CDR1 SEHNR, CDR2 FQNEAQ (reference sequence). V dropped 0 bases and J dropped 1 base, with 13 bases sitting between them. CDR3 coding DNA: TGTGCCAGCAGCTTAGCGTCCAGGGGTGGTTCCTACAATGAGCAGTTCTTC. Protein product: CASSLASRGGSYNEQFF.

This chain connects TRBV12-3 or TRBV12-4 to TRBJ1-3; 7 bases map to TRBD1. The CDR3 covers 12 residues. V trimming: 6 bases; J trimming: 4 bases; junction bases outside the gene matches: 0. This CDR3 reads CASRTGGNTIYF. As DNA, the CDR3 is TGTGCCAGCAGGACAGGGGGAAACACCATATATTTT.

The chain joins TRBV5-6 to TRBJ1-1; maybe TRBD1 (5 bases). V dropped 5 bases and J dropped 2 bases, with 16 bases sitting between them. Germline lookup yields CDR1 SGHDT and CDR2 YYEEEE. The CDR3 spans 15 residues. CDR3 region: CASSPPGWGNTEAFF. Here the CDR3 DNA reads TGTGCCAGCAGTCCACCAGGGTGGGGAAACACTGAAGCTTTCTTT.

The chain's CDR3 is CASSVQGDRGYTF. CDR3 sequence (DNA): TGTGCCAGCAGCGTACAAGGGGATCGTGGCTACACCTTC. V gene TRBV9 combines with J gene TRBJ1-2, with D possibly being TRBD1 (5 bases). Between the trimmed V and J ends, which lost 1 base and 7 bases, there was a span of 11 bases. The CDR3 extends over 13 amino acids. The germline gives CDR1 SGDLS, CDR2 YYNGEE.

CDR3 coding DNA: TGCGCCAGCAGCCAAGAAGGGGAGGACGACGAGCAGTACTTC. Protein product: CASSQEGEDDEQYF. The V and J genes are TRBV4-1 and TRBJ2-7; D possibly corresponds to TRBD2 (6 bases). This CDR3 is 14 amino acids long. The germline gives CDR1 MGHRA, CDR2 YSYEKL. Trimming removed 0 bases at V and 5 bases at J, with 11 bases between.

The chain joins TRBV5-3 to TRBJ2-7; D remains ambiguous. TRBV5-3 is classed as an ORF, of uncertain function. V lost 8 bases and J lost 1, with 16 bases in between. The length of the CDR3 is 14 residues. The CDR3 sequence is CARELRIGSYEQYF. The CDR3 coding sequence is TGTGCCAGGGAACTGAGGATCGGGTCCTACGAGCAGTACTTC.

This clone was counted a few times. The CDR3 is CATSDPRTSTGELFF. DNA of the CDR3: TGTGCCACCAGTGACCCTCGGACATCAACCGGGGAGCTGTTTTTT. The V call is TRBV24-1, the J call TRBJ2-2; TRBD1 might be the D (5 bases). The CDR3 covers 15 residues. CDR1 and CDR2 from the germline V gene are KGHDR and SFDVKD. V was pared by 4 bases and J by 5 bases, with 13 bases between.

This clone was observed a single time. The chain joins TRBV6-2 or TRBV6-3 to TRBJ2-4; D might be TRBD2 (5 bases). CDR1 and CDR2 (germline): MNHEY, SVGEGT. The CDR3 runs 16 residues. V was trimmed by 6 bases and J by 0 bases, leaving 15 bases between them. CDR3 in amino acids: CASSPIMRVAKNIQYF. DNA for the CDR3: TGTGCCAGCAGCCCCATTATGCGGGTAGCCAAAAACATTCAGTACTTC.

J is TRBJ2-1 and V is TRBV14; the D is unclear. The length of the CDR3 is 16 residues. CDR1 is SGHDN, CDR2 FVKESK, per germline. V gave up 0 bases and J gave up 6 bases, with 15 bases separating them. The CDR3 spells CASSQEISAPSNEQFF. CDR3 coding DNA: TGTGCCAGCAGCCAAGAAATCAGCGCCCCCTCCAATGAGCAGTTCTTC.

This chain connects TRBV21-1 to TRBJ1-5; TRBD1, the table's D call, lacks a check against the DNA. TRBV21-1 has pseudogene status. The CDR3 runs to 15 residues. The CDR3 here is CASSKTGGAGQPQHF. CDR3 sequence (DNA): TGTGCCAGCAGCAAGACAGGGGGCGCGGGTCAGCCCCAGCATTTT.

The chain combines TRBV15 with TRBJ1-3; no clear D. Germline CDR1 reads LNHNV; CDR2 reads YYDKDF (reference sequence). The CDR3 is 15 amino acids. V lost 5 bases and J lost 3, with 14 bases in between. This CDR3 reads CATSAVAGGGNTIYF. The CDR3 nucleotides are TGTGCCACCAGCGCCGTGGCAGGAGGTGGAAACACCATATATTTT.

The rearrangement uses TRBV18 and TRBJ1-2, with D possibly matching TRBD1 (6 bases). The CDR3 is made up of 15 amino acids. V lost 3 bases and J 2 bases, leaving 13 bases between the germline ends. Germline values: CDR1 KGHSH, CDR2 LQKENI. The CDR3 DNA follows: TGTGCCAGCTCACCCCAGGACAGACCGAACTATGGCTACACCTTC. This sequence encodes CASSPQDRPNYGYTF.

This chain joins TRBV7-6 and TRBJ1-5, with TRBD1 as a possible D gene (6 bases). Between the trimmed V and J ends, which lost 1 base and 9 bases, there was a span of 16 bases. The CDR3 spans 15 residues. The germline V gene has CDR1 SGHVS and CDR2 FNYEAQ. CDR3 residues: CASSLEAGDIRPQHF. CDR3 sequence (DNA): TGTGCCAGCAGCTTAGAAGCAGGGGACATTCGGCCCCAGCATTTT.

V and J are TRBV11-3 and TRBJ2-2; D is possibly TRBD2 (5 bases). The CDR3 consists of 15 residues. V dropped 8 bases and J dropped 6 bases, with 19 bases sitting between them. Looked up from germline, CDR1 is SGHNT and CDR2 is YENEEA. The DNA for the CDR3 is TGTGCCAGCTCCTTGAGGGCCGGGAATCCCGGGGAGCTGTTTTTT. Protein sequence: CASSLRAGNPGELFF.

Worth noting for this clone: No DNA is shown, since the ends of the CDR3 on it are uncertain; the CDR3 is the one TCRdb lists. The chain recombines TRBV4-1 with TRBJ2-1; the table's D call TRBD2 went unverified against the DNA. The CDR3 is made up of 14 amino acids, end residues included. Looked up from germline, CDR1 is MGHRA and CDR2 is YSYEKL. CDR3 protein: CASSQVGGGSVRFF.

The chain has TRBV6-6 and TRBJ2-1; a weak D match, TRBD2 (6 bases). The V end was cut by 5 bases, the J end by 7 bases, with 9 bases between. Germline V gives CDR1 MNHNY, CDR2 SVGAGI (reference sequence). This CDR3 spans 12 amino acids. CDR3 DNA sequence: TGTGCCAGCAGTCACGCGGGGAATGAGCAGTTCTTC. Its translation: CASSHAGNEQFF.

The sample holds one count of this clone. The chain combines TRBV19 with TRBJ1-6; D may be TRBD1 (5 bases). Trimming shortened V by 10 bases and J by 5 bases, and 21 bases separated the two germline ends. Germline V gene lookup returns CDR1 LNHDA and CDR2 SQIVND (reference sequence). The CDR3 extends over 16 amino acids. This CDR3 reads CATQWGQGSNNSPLHF. For the CDR3, the DNA is TGTGCCACCCAATGGGGCCAGGGTTCGAATAATTCACCCCTCCACTTT.